Sequencing of this TCR beta chain was carried out in a study of blood T cell repertoires in COVID-19. Overall study: Acute and convalescent COVID-19 specimens originated in the United States, Italy and Spain. Nucleic acid was either cDNA or gDNA, and it came from T cells, B-cell-depleted T cells, or PBMCs.

In the original workflow: By means of reference gene primer amplification, nucleated cell counts were estimated. The repertoire was sequenced with immunoSEQ multiplex PCR; TCRdb's copy has only in-frame clones and lacks some. The V and J calls and the clone size are those of that table, but D and trimming were determined from the DNA. The sample includes around 350,000 clones, approximately 86% of them seen just once. This TCR was recovered from a human donor in a cohort sampled during active COVID-19. The sequencing sample was made of peripheral blood.

This CDR3 reads CASSSGTSGAKEQYF. The CDR3 DNA follows: TGTGCCAGCTCATCTGGGACTAGCGGGGCGAAGGAGCAGTACTTC. This chain uses TRBV18 with TRBJ2-7; TRBD2 matches 13 bases. CDR3 length: 15 residues. V lost 5 bases and J lost 7; bases outside the gene matches: 8. The germline gives CDR1 KGHSH, CDR2 LQKENI.